The clone carrying this T cell receptor beta chain was seen a handful of times. Its antigen is undetermined. V lost 5 bases and J lost 10, with 15 bases in between. Germline lookup yields CDR1 DFQATT and CDR2 SNEGSKA (reference sequence). The CDR3 contains 13 residues. RNA transcripts provided the source from which TCR beta CDR3 regions were amplified. Carried out on the TCR CDR3, a first-round RT-PCR used the HTBI primer set. TCRdb called the multiplex PCR reads again in MiXCR, with one record for every CDR3 protein. The sample contains some 270,000 distinct CDR3 sequences, 12% to 15% of which appear only once. It was considered stable Graves' hyperthyroidism when ophthalmopathy did not progress within 18 months. Participants, patients aged 18 to 65, had newly diagnosed hyperthyroidism with a duration under 2 months. This sample is part of a study of T cells in Graves' hyperthyroidism and ophthalmopathy. Study at large: The initial diagnosis was the point when peripheral blood was collected, ahead of any treatment.

General study results and limits: Blood also carried most thyroid clonotypes expanded above 0.001.

The sequencing sample was made of blood. The receptor was derived from a woman in her thirties or forties with Graves' hyperthyroidism. The chain employs TRBV20-1 and TRBJ1-6; D perhaps matches TRBD1 (5 bases). The CDR3 region is CSASGTAGSPLHF. The CDR3 bases are TGCAGTGCTTCCGGGACGGCGGGGTCACCCCTCCACTTT.